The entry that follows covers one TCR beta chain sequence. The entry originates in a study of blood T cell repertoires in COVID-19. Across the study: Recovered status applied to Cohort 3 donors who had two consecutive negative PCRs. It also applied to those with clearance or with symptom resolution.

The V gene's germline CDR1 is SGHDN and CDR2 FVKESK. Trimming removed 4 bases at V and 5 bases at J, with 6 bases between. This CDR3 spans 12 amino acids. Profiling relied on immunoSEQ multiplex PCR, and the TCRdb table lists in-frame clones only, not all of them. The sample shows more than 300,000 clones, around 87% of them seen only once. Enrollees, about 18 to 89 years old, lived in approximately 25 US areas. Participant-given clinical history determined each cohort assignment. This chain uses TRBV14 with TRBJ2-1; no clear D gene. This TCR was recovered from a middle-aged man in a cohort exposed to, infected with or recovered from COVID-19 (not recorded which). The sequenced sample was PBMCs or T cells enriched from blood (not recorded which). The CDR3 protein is CASSRQNNEQFF. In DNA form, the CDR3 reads TGTGCCAGCAGCCGACAAAACAATGAGCAGTTCTTC.